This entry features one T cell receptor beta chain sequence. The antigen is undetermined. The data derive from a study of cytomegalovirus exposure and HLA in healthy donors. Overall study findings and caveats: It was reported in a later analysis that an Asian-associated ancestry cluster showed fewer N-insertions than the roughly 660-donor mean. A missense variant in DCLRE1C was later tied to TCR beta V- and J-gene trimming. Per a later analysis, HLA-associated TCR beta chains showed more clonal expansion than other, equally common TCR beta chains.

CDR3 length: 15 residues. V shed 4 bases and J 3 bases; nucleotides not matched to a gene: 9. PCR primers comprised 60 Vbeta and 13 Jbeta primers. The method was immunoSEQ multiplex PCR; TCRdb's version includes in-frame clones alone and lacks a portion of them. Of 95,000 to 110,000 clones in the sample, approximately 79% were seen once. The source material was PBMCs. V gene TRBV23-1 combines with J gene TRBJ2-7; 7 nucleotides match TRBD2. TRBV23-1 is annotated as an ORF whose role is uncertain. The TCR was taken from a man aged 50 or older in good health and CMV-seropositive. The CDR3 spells CASSPARERLYEQYF. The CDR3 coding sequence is TGCGCCAGCAGTCCAGCGCGGGAGCGTCTCTACGAGCAGTACTTC.